The entry below gives a single TCR beta chain sequence along with its context. This specimen belongs to a study of shared clonotypes between healthy human individuals. Adults of Caucasian background living in Nashville, Tennessee made up all donors. Profiled with immunoSEQ multiplex PCR; TCRdb holds only in-frame clones, not every one. This repertoire shows 850,000 to 1,200,000 clones, roughly 80% found once; its top ten account for approximately 1.5%. In germline, CDR1 is SEHNR, CDR2 FQNEAQ (reference sequence). The V end lost 1 base, the J end lost 3 bases, and 7 bases lay between the germline ends. CDR3 length: 14 amino acids.

Sequencing used memory CD4+ T cells sorted from blood. Subset denoted: CD45RA-negative fraction. This clonotype was sampled from a young man in good health. This chain links TRBV7-9 with TRBJ1-5, with D unclear. The CDR3 DNA reads as TGTGCCAGCAGCTTAGAGGGCCACAATCAGCCCCAGCATTTT. This sequence encodes CASSLEGHNQPQHF.